This entry describes one T cell receptor (beta chain). The CDR3 loop spans 14 amino acids. V was clipped by 2 bases and J by 9 bases; unmatched bases: 6. Looked up from germline, CDR1 is MNHEY and CDR2 is SVGAGI. This sample stems from a study of blood T cell repertoires in COVID-19. At the level of the study: Collection of acute and convalescent COVID-19 samples took place in the United States, Italy and Spain. T cells, B-cell-depleted T cells, or PBMCs supplied cDNA or gDNA.

The table came from immunoSEQ multiplex PCR; TCRdb's copy has only in-frame clones and leaves some out. The table shows 80,000 or so clones, with about 73% occurring only once. The sequence derives from a man aged 50-60 years with active or convalescent COVID-19. The genes are TRBV6-5 and TRBJ2-1, with 8 bases matching TRBD1. The sample taken for sequencing was peripheral blood. CDR3 coding DNA: TGTGCCAGCAGTTACCCCGGACAGGGAGGTGAGCAGTTCTTC. Its translation is CASSYPGQGGEQFF.